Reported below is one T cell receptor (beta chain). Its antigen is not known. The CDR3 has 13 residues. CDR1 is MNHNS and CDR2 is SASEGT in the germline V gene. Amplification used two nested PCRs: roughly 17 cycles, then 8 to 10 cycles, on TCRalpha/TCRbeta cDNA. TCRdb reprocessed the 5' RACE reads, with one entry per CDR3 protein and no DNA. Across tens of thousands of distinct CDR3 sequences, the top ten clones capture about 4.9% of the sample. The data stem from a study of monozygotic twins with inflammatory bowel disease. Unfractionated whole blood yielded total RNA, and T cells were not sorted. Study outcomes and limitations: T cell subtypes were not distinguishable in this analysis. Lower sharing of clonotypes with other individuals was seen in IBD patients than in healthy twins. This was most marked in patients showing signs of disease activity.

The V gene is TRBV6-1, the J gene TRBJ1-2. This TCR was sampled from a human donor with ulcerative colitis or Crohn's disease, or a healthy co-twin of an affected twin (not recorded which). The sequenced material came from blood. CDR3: CASSEQTYYGYTF.